The sequence of this TCR beta chain was determined in a study of beta chain features in type 1 diabetes. This clone showed up many times. Germline V lookup: CDR1 SNHLY, CDR2 FYNNEI. V was cut by 7 bases and J by 0 bases, with 12 bases left in between. The CDR3 is made up of 15 amino acids. Since all of the isolated RNA was reverse transcribed, expressed TCRB transcripts were what got sequenced. Libraries were prepared by immunoSEQ multiplex PCR; TCRdb keeps only in-frame clonotypes and omits some of them. The sample lists nearly 350,000 clones, less than 9.5% seen once, with around 0.44% in the top ten.

What was sequenced was central memory CD4+ T cells from blood. The receptor comes from a woman in her late teens or twenties in good health. This chain connects TRBV2 to TRBJ2-2; D unclear. The CDR3 protein is CASTRDRTNTGELFF. In nucleotides, the CDR3 is TGTGCCAGCACGAGAGACCGGACGAACACCGGGGAGCTGTTTTTT.